The 29 T cell receptor beta chains given below trace back to one sample, sequenced in a study of T cell responses to AZD1222 COVID-19 vaccine. Only in-frame clones appear in the TCRdb table, and some are missing; sequencing was by immunoSEQ multiplex PCR. The top ten clones hold about 3.1% of a sample with 90,000 to 130,000 clones, 85% to 95% of them seen once. Sequences were derived from peripheral blood, sampled 28 days after the second AZD1222 dose. The receptors here all came from an adult who received the AZD1222 COVID-19 vaccine.

The J gene is TRBJ2-5, the V gene TRBV27; 8 bases fit TRBD2. This CDR3 region has 14 residues. Germline V gives CDR1 MNHEY, CDR2 SMNVEV (reference sequence). V lost 6 bases to trimming and J lost 1 base; unmatched junction nucleotides: 4. CDR3 nucleotide sequence: TGTGCCAGCAGATCCGGGACTAGCCAAGAGACCCAGTACTTC. Its protein is CASRSGTSQETQYF.

The rearrangement links TRBV5-1 to TRBJ2-2; D is perhaps TRBD1 (6 bases). Looked up from germline, CDR1 is SGHRS and CDR2 is YFSETQ. The V end lost 1 base, the J end lost 2 bases, and 12 bases lay between the germline ends. CDR3 length: 16 residues. The DNA for the CDR3 is TGCGCCAGCAGCTTGACAGGGCTAGCCAACACCGGGGAGCTGTTTTTT. This sequence encodes CASSLTGLANTGELFF.

CDR3 coding DNA: TGTGCCAGCAGTAACACTGAAGCTTTCTTT. This translates into CASSNTEAFF. J is TRBJ1-1 and V is TRBV28, with D unclear. Germline CDR1 reads MDHEN; CDR2 reads SYDVKM. V lost 5 bases to trimming and J lost 2 bases, with 0 bases between them. The CDR3 runs to 10 residues.

CDR3 nucleotides: TGTGCCAGCACAGGAGCGTCCCTCTACGAGCAGTACTTC. Translating gives CASTGASLYEQYF. The rearrangement uses TRBV2 and TRBJ2-7; no firm D call. The CDR3 runs to 13 residues. The germline V and J ends were trimmed by 7 bases and 3 bases, with 13 bases remaining between them. The V gene's germline CDR1 is SNHLY and CDR2 FYNNEI.

The chain recombines TRBV4-1 with TRBJ1-5; D remains ambiguous. The CDR3 is 16 amino acids. Looked up from germline, CDR1 is MGHRA and CDR2 is YSYEKL. V dropped 1 base and J dropped 1 base, with 11 bases sitting between them. The CDR3 DNA follows: TGCGCCAGCAGCCAAGTAGGCGGGGTGAGCAATCAGCCCCAGCATTTT. This codes for CASSQVGGVSNQPQHF.

The V gene is TRBV27, the J gene TRBJ1-4; tentative D call: TRBD1 (6 bases). The CDR3 is made up of 14 amino acids. Germline CDR1 MNHEY, CDR2 SMNVEV (reference sequence). V was pared by 3 bases and J by 8 bases, with 13 bases between. The CDR3 coding sequence is TGTGCCAGCAGTTTGGGGGGCTTTGACGAAAAACTGTTTTTT. Translating it yields CASSLGGFDEKLFF.

This clone occurred a few times. The chain combines TRBV6-1 with TRBJ2-1; TRBD1 agrees at 8 bases. The CDR3 consists of 12 residues. CDR1 is MNHNS, CDR2 SASEGT, per germline. The V segment lost 1 base and the J segment 15 bases; nucleotides outside the gene matches: 5. This CDR3 is CASSEDGTGPFF. CDR3 sequence (DNA): TGTGCCAGCAGTGAAGATGGGACAGGACCGTTCTTC.

The sample holds one count of this clone. The rearrangement links TRBV27 to TRBJ2-3; D is undetermined. This CDR3 is built from 14 residues. The V end was cut by 3 bases, the J end by 8 bases, with 15 bases between. Germline CDR1 and CDR2: MNHEY and SMNVEV (reference sequence). CDR3 in amino acids: CASSFGRVGGTQYF. The CDR3 nucleotides are TGTGCCAGCAGTTTTGGGCGTGTTGGCGGTACGCAGTATTTT.

This chain connects TRBV6-1 to TRBJ2-7; D may be TRBD1 (5 bases). The CDR3 totals 16 residues. Trimming removed 4 bases from V and 4 bases from J, with 20 bases in between. Germline values: CDR1 MNHNS, CDR2 SASEGT. The CDR3: CASSGTLGEIFYEQYF. The CDR3 DNA reads TGTGCCAGCAGTGGGACCTTAGGGGAAATCTTTTACGAGCAGTACTTC.

The CDR3 DNA follows: TGCGCCAGCAGCTCCCTCAGGGGAGGGAACACTGAAGCTTTCTTT. Protein sequence: CASSSLRGGNTEAFF. The chain joins TRBV5-1 to TRBJ1-1; D might be TRBD1 (6 bases). The length of the CDR3 is 15 residues. Per the germline V gene, CDR1 is SGHRS and CDR2 is YFSETQ. V lost 3 bases, J lost 1 base, and 13 bases lay in between.

The rearrangement links TRBV7-2 to TRBJ2-1; the D is unclear. V lost 2 bases to trimming and J lost 1 base, with 12 bases between them. Looked up from germline, CDR1 is SGHTA and CDR2 is FQGNSA. The CDR3 extends over 16 amino acids. The CDR3 is CASSLQHTISYNEQFF. CDR3 DNA sequence: TGTGCCAGCAGCTTACAACACACAATATCCTACAATGAGCAGTTCTTC. The whole variable domain, remainder taken from reference TRBV7-2 and TRBJ2-1, is GAGVSQSPSNKVTEKGKDVELRCDPISGHTALYWYRQSLGQGLEFLIYFQGNSAPDKSGLPSDRFSAERTGGSVSTLTIQRTQQEDSAVYLCASSLQHTISYNEQFFGPGTRLTVL.

The rearrangement joins TRBV7-9 to TRBJ1-2; D is unclear. CDR1 and CDR2 from the germline V gene are SEHNR and FQNEAQ (reference sequence). V shed 2 bases and J shed 4 bases, with 17 bases lying between them. This CDR3 contains 16 residues. DNA for the CDR3: TGTGCCAGCAGCTTAAGGTCTCATAACGGACCCTATGGCTACACCTTC. Its protein product is CASSLRSHNGPYGYTF.

J is TRBJ1-3 and V is TRBV5-5; D uncertain. The CDR3 sequence is 15 residues long. V was trimmed by 4 bases and J by 3 bases, leaving 14 bases between them. Germline CDR1 SGHKS, CDR2 YYEKEE (reference sequence). This CDR3 is CASSLTDGYGNTIYF. CDR3 sequence (DNA): TGTGCCAGCAGCCTAACGGACGGTTATGGAAACACCATATATTTT.

V and J are TRBV24-1 and TRBJ2-5, with D perhaps TRBD1 or TRBD2 (6 bases each). The germline V gene has CDR1 KGHDR and CDR2 SFDVKD. This CDR3 has 14 amino acids. V was pared by 2 bases and J by 5 bases, with 11 bases between. Here the CDR3 reads CATSDSGATETQYF. CDR3 bases: TGTGCCACCAGTGATTCGGGGGCAACCGAGACCCAGTACTTC.

The chain uses TRBV25-1 and TRBJ2-3; 8 bases are shared with TRBD2. The CDR3 totals 15 residues. V lost 10 bases and J lost 8; bases outside the gene matches: 17. Germline loops: CDR1 MGHDK, CDR2 SYGVNS. CDR3: CATQAGASGQSTQYF. The DNA of the CDR3 is TGTGCCACTCAAGCGGGAGCTAGCGGGCAAAGTACGCAGTATTTT.

The chain joins TRBV4-2 to TRBJ2-1; D remains ambiguous. CDR1 is LGHNA and CDR2 is YNFKEQ in the germline V gene. Trimming stripped 4 bases from V and 3 bases from J, with 13 bases between. This CDR3 is 15 amino acids long. CDR3 in amino acids: CASSLTGHGYNEQFF. The CDR3 bases are TGTGCCAGCAGCCTCACCGGGCACGGCTACAATGAGCAGTTCTTC.

The chain couples TRBV19 to TRBJ1-2, with TRBD1 matching 7 bases. The CDR3 totals 13 residues. J gave up 5 bases and V 3 bases, and 3 bases lay outside the gene matches. From germline, CDR1 is LNHDA and CDR2 SQIVND (reference sequence). The chain's CDR3 is CASSIGRGYGYTF. In DNA form, the CDR3 reads TGTGCCAGTAGTATCGGCAGGGGGTATGGCTACACCTTC.

This clone was seen just once. The chain uses TRBV5-6 and TRBJ2-7; 7 bases map to TRBD2. V lost 5 bases to trimming and J lost 7 bases; unmatched junction nucleotides: 12. The germline gives CDR1 SGHDT, CDR2 YYEEEE. The CDR3 extends over 14 amino acids. CDR3 amino acids: CASRYRDYGEEQYF. The CDR3 coding sequence is TGTGCCAGCAGATACCGGGACTACGGCGAAGAGCAGTACTTC.

The rearrangement joins TRBV5-6 to TRBJ2-3; maybe TRBD2 (6 bases). CDR1 SGHDT and CDR2 YYEEEE come from the germline V gene. Trimming took off 0 bases at V and 5 bases at J, with 19 bases between the two ends. The CDR3 spans 17 residues. The CDR3 DNA sequence: TGTGCCAGCAGCTTGGTGGGTTTCTCGGGAGCGAGAGATACGCAGTATTTT. Protein: CASSLVGFSGARDTQYF. Variable domain in full (rest from reference TRBV5-6 and TRBJ2-3): DAGVTQSPTHLIKTRGQQVTLRCSPKSGHDTVSWYQQALGQGPQFIFQYYEEEERQRGNFPDRFSGHQFPNYSSELNVNALLLGDSALYLCASSLVGFSGARDTQYFGPGTRLTVL.

The V and J genes are TRBV4-1 and TRBJ1-1; D is possibly TRBD1 (6 bases). Germline V gene data show CDR1 as MGHRA and CDR2 as YSYEKL. Trimming stripped 1 base from V and 1 base from J, with 10 bases between. This CDR3 contains 15 residues. The CDR3 nucleotides are TGCGCCAGCAGCCAAGCCGGGACAAAGAACACTGAAGCTTTCTTT. Encoded protein: CASSQAGTKNTEAFF.

This chain uses TRBV18 with TRBJ1-1; D gene ambiguous. The CDR3 totals 13 residues. The germline CDR1 and CDR2 sequences are KGHSH and LQKENI. Trimming pared 6 bases from V and 6 bases from J, leaving 14 bases between. The CDR3 DNA reads TGTGCCAGCTCCCCCCCATTCGGTGCTGAAGCTTTCTTT. Translation gives CASSPPFGAEAFF. The full variable domain, in which reference TRBV18 and TRBJ1-1 provide the parts outside the CDR3, is NAGVMQNPRHLVRRRGQEARLRCSPMKGHSHVYWYRQLPEEGLKFMVYLQKENIIDESGMPKERFSAEFPKEGPSILRIQQVVRGDSAAYFCASSPPFGAEAFFGQGTRLTVV.

The chain couples TRBV5-5 to TRBJ1-6; perhaps TRBD1 as D (5 bases). V lost 2 bases to trimming and J lost 9 bases, with 12 bases between them. Germline CDR1 is SGHKS and CDR2 is YYEKEE (reference sequence). CDR3 length equals 14 residues. The DNA of the CDR3 is TGTGCCAGCAGCTTCGGGGACTGGGCTTCACCCCTCCACTTT. Translated, it gives CASSFGDWASPLHF.

The chain employs TRBV13 and TRBJ2-5; D is undetermined. Per germline, CDR1 PRHDT and CDR2 FYEKMQ (reference sequence). The CDR3 is made up of 14 amino acids. Trimming shortened V by 8 bases and J by 4 bases, and 17 bases separated the two germline ends. CDR3 residues: CASGPRLGPETQYF. Here the CDR3 DNA reads TGTGCCAGCGGACCCCGGCTAGGGCCAGAGACCCAGTACTTC. Full variable domain (remainder filled in from reference TRBV13 and TRBJ2-5): AAGVIQSPRHLIKEKRETATLKCYPIPRHDTVYWYQQGPGQDPQFLISFYEKMQSDKGSIPDRFSAQQFSDYHSELNMSSLELGDSALYFCASGPRLGPETQYFGPGTRLLVL.

The chain joins TRBV5-1 to TRBJ1-2; 10 bases align to TRBD1. The CDR3 is 15 amino acids. Germline CDR1 reads SGHRS; CDR2 reads YFSETQ. With V trimmed by 4 bases and J by 0 bases, 3 bases remained unmatched. The DNA for the CDR3 is TGCGCCAGCAGCCCCGGGACAGGGGCTAACTATGGCTACACCTTC. Amino acid sequence: CASSPGTGANYGYTF.

The chain links TRBV6-5 to TRBJ2-7, with 7 bases identical to TRBD1. Germline lookup yields CDR1 MNHEY and CDR2 SVGAGI. Trimming took 6 bases from V and 2 from J; bases not matched to a gene: 7. The CDR3 covers 14 residues. CDR3 loop: CASRTDRRAYEQYF. In DNA, the CDR3 is TGTGCCAGCAGGACGGACAGGCGGGCCTACGAGCAGTACTTC.

The gene calls are TRBV4-1 and TRBJ1-5; D unclear. The CDR3 loop spans 20 amino acids. The ends were cut back, 0 bases at V and 0 bases at J, with 21 bases in the middle. Germline CDR1 is MGHRA and CDR2 is YSYEKL. This chain's CDR3 is CASSQDLGPNIGYSNQPQHF. CDR3 DNA sequence: TGCGCCAGCAGCCAAGATCTAGGGCCAAACATAGGATATAGCAATCAGCCCCAGCATTTT.

This rearrangement joins TRBV25-1 to TRBJ2-1; TRBD2 might be the D (6 bases). CDR1 MGHDK and CDR2 SYGVNS come from the germline V gene. This CDR3 comprises 14 residues. Between the trimmed V and J ends, which lost 0 bases and 7 bases, there was a span of 10 bases. CDR3 DNA: TGTGCCAGCAGTGAATATTCTCGGGGGAATGAGCAGTTCTTC. It yields the protein CASSEYSRGNEQFF.

This chain uses TRBV12-5 with TRBJ2-7; 8 nucleotides line up with TRBD1. The CDR3 length is 16 residues. The trim removed 2 bases at V and 4 bases at J, leaving 10 bases unmatched. CDR1 LGHNT and CDR2 FRNRAP come from the germline V gene. The CDR3 spells CASGLMDRDRRYEQYF. The DNA for the CDR3 is TGTGCTAGTGGTTTGATGGACCGGGACAGGCGGTACGAGCAGTACTTC.

The chain employs TRBV10-1 and TRBJ1-1; a possible D gene is TRBD1 (5 bases). Trimming pared 6 bases from V and 3 bases from J, leaving 5 bases between. The CDR3 spans 11 residues. Germline lookup yields CDR1 WNHNN and CDR2 SYGVQD (reference sequence). As DNA, the CDR3 is TGCGCCAGCAGCAGGGACACTGAAGCTTTCTTT. Amino acids: CASSRDTEAFF.